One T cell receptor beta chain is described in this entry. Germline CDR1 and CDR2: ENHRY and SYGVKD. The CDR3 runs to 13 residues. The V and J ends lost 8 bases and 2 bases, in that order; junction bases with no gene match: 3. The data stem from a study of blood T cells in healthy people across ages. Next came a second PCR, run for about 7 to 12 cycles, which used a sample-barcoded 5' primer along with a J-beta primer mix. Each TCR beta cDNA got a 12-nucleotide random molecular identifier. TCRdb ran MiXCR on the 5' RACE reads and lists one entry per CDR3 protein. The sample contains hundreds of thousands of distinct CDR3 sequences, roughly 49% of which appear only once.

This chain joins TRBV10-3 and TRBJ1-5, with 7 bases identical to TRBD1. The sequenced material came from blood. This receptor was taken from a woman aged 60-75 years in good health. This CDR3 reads CAISGTGNQPQHF. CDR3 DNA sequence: TGTGCCATCTCAGGGACAGGCAATCAGCCCCAGCATTTT.